Here is one T cell receptor (beta chain) with its context. The antigen is undetermined. V was trimmed by 7 bases and J by 5 bases, leaving 6 bases between them. This CDR3 has 11 residues. From germline, CDR1 is MNHEY and CDR2 SMNVEV (reference sequence). These data originate in a study of T cell responses to AZD1222 COVID-19 vaccine. General study points: No repertoire was sampled before or during the peak T cell response, only after it. The donor group comprised mostly white British people and more females; the analysis possibly underestimated clonal diversity.

The protocol was immunoSEQ multiplex PCR, while the TCRdb copy is restricted to in-frame clones and leaves out a portion. Among 120,000 to 150,000 clones listed, approximately 90% were seen once. This sequence joins TRBV27 and TRBJ2-1, with no clear D. The TCR originated in an adult in good health. Here the sequenced sample was peripheral blood, taken on day 0 of MenACWY control vaccination. CDR3 sequence reads: CASTRDNEQFF. In DNA, the CDR3 is TGTGCCAGCACCAGAGACAATGAGCAGTTCTTC.